Each of the 19 T cell receptor beta chains below was sequenced from the same sample in a study of blood T cell repertoires in COVID-19. Generated by immunoSEQ multiplex PCR, the TCRdb table keeps only in-frame clones and is missing some. The sample carries 150,000 to 200,000 clones, less than 90% recorded once. Sample: peripheral blood. These TCRs come from a woman aged 55 to 70 with COVID-19, enrolled during active disease.

The chain uses TRBV30 and TRBJ1-5, with 9 positions matching TRBD1. V shed 2 bases and J 6 bases; nucleotides not matched to a gene: 5. The CDR3 loop spans 14 amino acids. Per germline, CDR1 GTSNPN and CDR2 SVGIG (reference sequence). The CDR3 reads CAWSTGQGRQPQHF. The CDR3 DNA reads as TGTGCCTGGAGTACGGGACAGGGACGTCAGCCCCAGCATTTT.

The chain couples TRBV10-3 to TRBJ2-1, with TRBD2 matching 8 bases. V was clipped by 7 bases and J by 6 bases; unmatched bases: 11. The germline gives CDR1 ENHRY, CDR2 SYGVKD. This CDR3 comprises 15 residues. In DNA, the CDR3 is TGTGCCATCAACCCGGGAGGGGACCCAGTCAATGAGCAGTTCTTC. Protein: CAINPGGDPVNEQFF.

In its sample, this clone was seen once. The rearrangement joins TRBV19 to TRBJ2-3; 11 nucleotides match TRBD2. Germline lookup yields CDR1 LNHDA and CDR2 SQIVND (reference sequence). This CDR3 has 19 amino acids. V was pared by 0 bases and J by 0 bases, with 8 bases of the junction left unmatched. CDR3 amino acids: CASSIDQGLAATSTDTQYF. In DNA form, the CDR3 reads TGTGCCAGTAGTATAGATCAGGGACTAGCGGCCACCAGCACAGATACGCAGTATTTT.

V usage is TRBV7-9 and J usage is TRBJ1-4, with a possible D match to TRBD1 (6 bases). The CDR3 is made up of 14 amino acids. Germline-derived CDR1 and CDR2 are SEHNR and FQNEAQ (reference sequence). Trimming left V 4 bases short and J 4 bases short, with 10 bases between. The CDR3 protein is CASSSRGNNEKLFF. For the CDR3, the DNA is TGTGCCAGCAGCTCCAGGGGTAATAATGAAAAACTGTTTTTT.

This clone was seen a single time. V gene TRBV19 combines with J gene TRBJ2-1; D is unclear. Germline loops: CDR1 LNHDA, CDR2 SQIVND (reference sequence). Trimming shortened V by 1 base and J by 12 bases, and 7 bases separated the two germline ends. The CDR3 is 11 amino acids. CDR3 sequence reads: CASSIGVAQFF. CDR3 nucleotide sequence: TGTGCCAGTAGTATAGGAGTAGCGCAGTTCTTC.

The chain joins TRBV7-9 to TRBJ2-5; TRBD1 might be the D (5 bases). The germline CDR1 and CDR2 sequences are SEHNR and FQNEAQ (reference sequence). The CDR3 consists of 14 residues. Trimming left V 3 bases short and J 2 bases short, with 10 bases between. CDR3 in DNA: TGTGCCAGCAGCTTGGGCCAGGGACAAGAGACCCAGTACTTC. It is translated as CASSLGQGQETQYF.

The chain uses TRBV28 and TRBJ2-4; D perhaps matches TRBD1 (6 bases). Germline lookup yields CDR1 MDHEN and CDR2 SYDVKM. Trimming removed 2 bases at V and 9 bases at J, with 11 bases between. The CDR3 runs to 13 residues. This CDR3 is CASSLRGSRIQYF. In DNA form, the CDR3 reads TGTGCCAGCAGTTTAAGGGGGAGTCGCATTCAGTACTTC.

This clone has more than one count but fewer than ten. The rearrangement joins TRBV11-2 to TRBJ2-3, with D maybe TRBD2 (7 bases). The V gene's germline CDR1 is SGHAT and CDR2 FQNNGV. The CDR3 is made up of 15 amino acids. V was pared by 4 bases and J by 3 bases, with 14 bases between. In DNA, the CDR3 is TGTGCCAGCAGCTCAATCCGGGGGGCGACAGATACGCAGTATTTT. Encoded protein: CASSSIRGATDTQYF.

The chain has TRBV7-2 and TRBJ1-1, with D possibly matching TRBD1 (5 bases). The length of the CDR3 is 12 residues. V was clipped by 7 bases and J by 8 bases, with 14 bases between them. Germline V gives CDR1 SGHTA, CDR2 FQGNSA. CDR3 nucleotides: TGTGCCAGCACCAATAACGGGGGGGAAGCTTTCTTT. Its protein is CASTNNGGEAFF.

The chain couples TRBV9 to TRBJ1-1; TRBD1 matches 7 bases. There are 14 residues in the CDR3. Germline values: CDR1 SGDLS, CDR2 YYNGEE. V lost 3 bases, J lost 1 base, and 3 bases stayed unmatched. CDR3 protein: CASSGRTGNTEAFF. CDR3 DNA sequence: TGTGCCAGCAGCGGCCGGACAGGGAACACTGAAGCTTTCTTT.

The gene calls are TRBV2 and TRBJ1-5; TRBD1 matches 7 bases. CDR1 is SNHLY, CDR2 FYNNEI, per germline. The junction had 11 bases not matched to a gene; V was cut back by 6 bases and J by 6 bases. CDR3 length: 15 residues. The CDR3 here is CASRPQGGAIQPQHF. DNA of the CDR3: TGTGCCAGCAGACCCCAGGGGGGCGCGATTCAGCCCCAGCATTTT.

With respect to this clone: At one end the junction does not follow the germline gene, possibly because of a read error. V usage is TRBV3-1 (or the pseudogene TRBV3-2) and J usage is TRBJ2-7; a possible D gene is TRBD1 (5 bases). The CDR3 extends over 11 amino acids. Germline V gives CDR1 LGHDT, CDR2 YNNKEL (reference sequence). The chain's CDR3 is CASSQVQVLHF. The CDR3, as DNA: TGTGCCAGCAGCCAGGTACAGGTCCTTCACTTC.

This clone was seen a few times. The rearrangement joins TRBV7-9 to TRBJ1-2; a weak D match, TRBD1 (6 bases). V was trimmed by 4 bases and J by 10 bases, leaving 10 bases between them. The CDR3 is made up of 11 amino acids. CDR1 is SEHNR and CDR2 is FQNEAQ in the germline V gene (reference sequence). As DNA, the CDR3 is TGTGCCAGCAGCTCTGGGGGCCACTACACCTTC. This gives the protein CASSSGGHYTF.

The chain carries TRBV10-3 and TRBJ1-1; TRBD1 matches at 8 bases. Germline V gene lookup returns CDR1 ENHRY and CDR2 SYGVKD. V was pared by 5 bases and J by 7 bases, with 3 bases of the junction left unmatched. This CDR3 is built from 12 residues. The CDR3 DNA sequence: TGTGCCATCAGTAGGACAGGGATTGAAGCTTTCTTT. Amino acids: CAISRTGIEAFF.

The chain employs TRBV11-2 and TRBJ1-1; 8 bases fit TRBD1. The V and J ends lost 1 base and 4 bases, in that order; junction bases with no gene match: 11. The CDR3 is 17 residues long. Per the germline V gene, CDR1 is SGHAT and CDR2 is FQNNGV. This CDR3 reads CASSLGARGRGGTEAFF. CDR3 nucleotide sequence: TGTGCCAGCAGCTTAGGTGCCAGGGGGCGCGGGGGCACTGAAGCTTTCTTT.

The chain joins TRBV7-9 to TRBJ1-1, with D maybe TRBD1 (6 bases). The CDR3 covers 14 residues. Germline lookup yields CDR1 SEHNR and CDR2 FQNEAQ (reference sequence). The ends were cut back, 0 bases at V and 5 bases at J, with 10 bases in the middle. CDR3 in amino acids: CASSLAGGGTEAFF. In DNA form, the CDR3 reads TGTGCCAGCAGCTTAGCGGGAGGGGGGACTGAAGCTTTCTTT.

The chain links TRBV7-9 to TRBJ2-7; D might be TRBD2 (5 bases). Trimming removed 2 bases at V and 10 bases at J, with 12 bases between. This CDR3 spans 12 amino acids. The germline V gene encodes CDR1 SEHNR and CDR2 FQNEAQ (reference sequence). The CDR3 DNA follows: TGTGCCAGCAGCTTACCCACGAGGACTCAGTACTTC. The encoded protein is CASSLPTRTQYF.

The CDR3 DNA follows: TGTGCCAGCAGTAAACAGGCTAACTATGGCTACACCTTC. This gives the protein CASSKQANYGYTF. The J gene is TRBJ1-2, the V gene TRBV6-2 or TRBV6-3; possibly TRBD1 for D (5 bases). V shed 5 bases and J shed 0 bases, with 7 bases lying between them. The CDR3 is made up of 13 amino acids. Looked up from germline, CDR1 is MNHEY and CDR2 is SVGEGT.

The J gene is TRBJ1-5, the V gene TRBV30; the D gene is possibly TRBD1 (5 bases). Germline V CDR1 and CDR2: GTSNPN, SVGIG (reference sequence). The V end lost 4 bases, the J end lost 4 bases, and 8 bases lay between the germline ends. CDR3 length: 12 amino acids. The chain's CDR3 is CAWNGGNQPQHF. DNA of the CDR3: TGTGCCTGGAACGGGGGAAATCAGCCCCAGCATTTT.